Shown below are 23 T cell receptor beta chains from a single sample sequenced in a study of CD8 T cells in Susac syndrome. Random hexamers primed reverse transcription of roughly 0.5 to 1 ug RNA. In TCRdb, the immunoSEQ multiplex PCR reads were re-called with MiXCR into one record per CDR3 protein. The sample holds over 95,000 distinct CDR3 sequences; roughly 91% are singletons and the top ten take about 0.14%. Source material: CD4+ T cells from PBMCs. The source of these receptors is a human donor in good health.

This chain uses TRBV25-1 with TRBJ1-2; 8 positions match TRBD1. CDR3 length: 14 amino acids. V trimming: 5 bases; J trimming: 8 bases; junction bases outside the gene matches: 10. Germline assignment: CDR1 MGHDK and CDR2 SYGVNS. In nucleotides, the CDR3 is TGTGCCAGCAGTCGAGACAGGGGTTGGGGAGGCTACACCTTC. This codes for CASSRDRGWGGYTF.

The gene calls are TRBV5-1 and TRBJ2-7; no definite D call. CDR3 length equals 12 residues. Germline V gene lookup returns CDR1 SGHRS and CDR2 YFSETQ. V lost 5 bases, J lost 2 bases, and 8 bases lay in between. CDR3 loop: CASRSEAYEQYF. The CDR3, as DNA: TGCGCCAGCAGGTCAGAGGCCTACGAGCAGTACTTC.

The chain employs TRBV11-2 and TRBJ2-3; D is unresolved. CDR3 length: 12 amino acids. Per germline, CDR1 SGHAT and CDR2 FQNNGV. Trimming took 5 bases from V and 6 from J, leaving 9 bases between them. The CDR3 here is CASSPPDDTQYF. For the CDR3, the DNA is TGTGCCAGCAGCCCACCCGACGATACGCAGTATTTT. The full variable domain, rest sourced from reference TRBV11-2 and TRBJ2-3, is EAGVAQSPRYKIIEKRQSVAFWCNPISGHATLYWYQQILGQGPKLLIQFQNNGVVDDSQLPKDRFSAERLKGVDSTLKIQPAKLEDSAVYLCASSPPDDTQYFGPGTRLTVL.

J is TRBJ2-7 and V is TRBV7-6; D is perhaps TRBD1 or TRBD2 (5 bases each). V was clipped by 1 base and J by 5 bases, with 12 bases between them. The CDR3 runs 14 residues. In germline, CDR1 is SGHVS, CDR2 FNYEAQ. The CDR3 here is CASSLGGKLDEQYF. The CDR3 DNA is TGTGCCAGCAGCTTAGGGGGGAAGCTGGACGAGCAGTACTTC.

DNA of the CDR3: TGTGCCAGCAGCTTGGGGGTGGGTCGGACCACTGAAGCTTTCTTT. Protein sequence: CASSLGVGRTTEAFF. The chain has TRBV5-5 and TRBJ1-1; D unclear. With 0 bases removed from V and 4 bases from J, the gap between germline ends came to 13 bases. Per germline, CDR1 SGHKS and CDR2 YYEKEE (reference sequence). The CDR3 totals 15 residues. Complete variable domain (other parts from reference TRBV5-5 and TRBJ1-1): DAGVTQSPTHLIKTRGQQVTLRCSPISGHKSVSWYQQVLGQGPQFIFQYYEKEERGRGNFPDRFSARQFPNYSSELNVNALLLGDSALYLCASSLGVGRTTEAFFGQGTRLTVV.

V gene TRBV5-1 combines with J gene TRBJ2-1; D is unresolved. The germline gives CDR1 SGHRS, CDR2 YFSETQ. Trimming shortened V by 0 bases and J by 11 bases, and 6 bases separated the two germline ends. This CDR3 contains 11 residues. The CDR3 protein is CASSLDDKQFF. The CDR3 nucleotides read TGCGCCAGCAGCTTGGACGACAAGCAGTTCTTC.

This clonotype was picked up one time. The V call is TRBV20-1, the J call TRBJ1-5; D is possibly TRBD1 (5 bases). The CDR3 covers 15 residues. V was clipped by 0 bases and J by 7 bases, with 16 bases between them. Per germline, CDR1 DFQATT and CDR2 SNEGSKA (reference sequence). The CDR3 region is CSARDQSQGNQPQHF. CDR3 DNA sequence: TGCAGTGCTAGAGATCAGAGTCAGGGAAACCAGCCCCAGCATTTT.

CDR3 coding DNA: TGTGCCAGCACCCCCGGGAGGCAGAACACTGAAGCTTTCTTT. It encodes CASTPGRQNTEAFF. The genes are TRBV6-5 and TRBJ1-1; unclear D gene. The CDR3 runs 14 residues. Germline loops: CDR1 MNHEY, CDR2 SVGAGI. V lost 7 bases and J 1 base, leaving 13 bases between the germline ends.

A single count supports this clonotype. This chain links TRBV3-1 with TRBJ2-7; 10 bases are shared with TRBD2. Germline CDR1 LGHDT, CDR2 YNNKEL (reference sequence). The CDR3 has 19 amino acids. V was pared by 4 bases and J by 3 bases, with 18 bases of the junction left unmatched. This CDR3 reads CASSPEVLAGVWPSYEQYF. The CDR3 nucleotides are TGTGCCAGCAGCCCAGAAGTCCTAGCGGGAGTTTGGCCCAGCTACGAGCAGTACTTC.

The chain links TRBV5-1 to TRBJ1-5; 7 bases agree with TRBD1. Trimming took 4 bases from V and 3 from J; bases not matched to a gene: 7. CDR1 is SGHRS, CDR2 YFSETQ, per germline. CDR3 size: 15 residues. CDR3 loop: CASSPEGQLNQPQHF. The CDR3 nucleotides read TGCGCCAGCAGCCCGGAGGGACAGCTCAATCAGCCCCAGCATTTT.

DNA of the CDR3: TGCGCCAGCAGCCAAACAGCTAACACTGAAGCTTTCTTT. It specifies CASSQTANTEAFF. The rearrangement joins TRBV4-3 to TRBJ1-1; D is unclear. This CDR3 is built from 13 residues. Germline loops: CDR1 LGHNA, CDR2 YSLEER. Trimming removed 2 bases at V and 2 bases at J, with 6 bases between.

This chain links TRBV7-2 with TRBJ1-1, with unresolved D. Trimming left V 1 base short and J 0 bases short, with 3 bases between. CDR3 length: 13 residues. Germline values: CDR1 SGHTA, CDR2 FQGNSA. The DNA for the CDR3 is TGTGCCAGCAGCTTAGTCGTGAACACTGAAGCTTTCTTT. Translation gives CASSLVVNTEAFF.

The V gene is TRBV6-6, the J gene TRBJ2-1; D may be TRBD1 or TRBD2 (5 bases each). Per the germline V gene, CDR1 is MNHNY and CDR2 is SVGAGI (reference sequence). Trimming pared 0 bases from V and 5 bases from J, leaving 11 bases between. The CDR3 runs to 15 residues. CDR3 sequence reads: CASSYSMMGDNEQFF. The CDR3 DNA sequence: TGTGCCAGCAGTTACTCGATGATGGGGGACAATGAGCAGTTCTTC.

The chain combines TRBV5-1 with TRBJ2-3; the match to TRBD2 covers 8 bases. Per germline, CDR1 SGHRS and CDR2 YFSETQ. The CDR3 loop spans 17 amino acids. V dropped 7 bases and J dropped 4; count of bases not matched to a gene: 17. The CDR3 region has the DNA TGCGCCAGCGCATCCCCCCGGGCGGGGGGAGTGGCAGATACGCAGTATTTT. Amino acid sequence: CASASPRAGGVADTQYF.

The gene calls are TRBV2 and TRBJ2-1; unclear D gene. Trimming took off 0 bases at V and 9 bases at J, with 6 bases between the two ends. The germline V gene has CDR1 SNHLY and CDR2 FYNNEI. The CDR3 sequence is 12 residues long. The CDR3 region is CASSEAWSEQFF. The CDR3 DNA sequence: TGTGCCAGCAGTGAAGCGTGGAGTGAGCAGTTCTTC.

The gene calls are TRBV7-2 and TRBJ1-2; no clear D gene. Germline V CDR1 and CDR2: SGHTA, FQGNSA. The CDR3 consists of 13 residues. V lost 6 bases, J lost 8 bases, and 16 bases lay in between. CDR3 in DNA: TGTGCCAGCAGTTATGACCTGGTGGGAGGCTACACCTTC. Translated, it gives CASSYDLVGGYTF.

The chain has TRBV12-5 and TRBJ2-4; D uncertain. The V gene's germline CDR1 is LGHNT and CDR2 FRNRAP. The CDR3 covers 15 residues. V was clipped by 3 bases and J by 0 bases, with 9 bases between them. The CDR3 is CASGLKILAKNIQYF. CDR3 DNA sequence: TGTGCTAGTGGTTTAAAGATACTAGCCAAAAACATTCAGTACTTC. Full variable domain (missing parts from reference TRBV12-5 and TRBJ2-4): DARVTQTPRHKVTEMGQEVTMRCQPILGHNTVFWYRQTMMQGLELLAYFRNRAPLDDSGMPKDRFSAEMPDATLATLKIQPSEPRDSAVYFCASGLKILAKNIQYFGAGTRLSVL.

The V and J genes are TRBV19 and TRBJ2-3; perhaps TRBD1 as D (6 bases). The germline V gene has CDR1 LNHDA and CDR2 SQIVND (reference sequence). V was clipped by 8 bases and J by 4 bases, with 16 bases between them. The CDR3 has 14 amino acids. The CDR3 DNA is TGTGCCAGTTTACAGGGCTTTGGGGCAGATACGCAGTATTTT. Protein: CASLQGFGADTQYF.

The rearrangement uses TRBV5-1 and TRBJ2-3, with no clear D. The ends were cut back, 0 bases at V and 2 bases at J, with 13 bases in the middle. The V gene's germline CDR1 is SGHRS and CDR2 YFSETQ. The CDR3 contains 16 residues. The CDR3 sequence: CASSLGSSKFTDTQYF. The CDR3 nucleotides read TGCGCCAGCAGCTTGGGTTCCTCGAAATTCACAGATACGCAGTATTTT. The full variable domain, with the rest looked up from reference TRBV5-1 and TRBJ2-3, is KAGVTQTPRYLIKTRGQQVTLSCSPISGHRSVSWYQQTPGQGLQFLFEYFSETQRNKGNFPGRFSGRQFSNSRSEMNVSTLELGDSALYLCASSLGSSKFTDTQYFGPGTRLTVL.

The CDR3, as DNA: TGTGCCAGCAGCGCCGGGACGGCGGCCCAAGGTGGTGAGCAGTTCTTC. Its translation: CASSAGTAAQGGEQFF. The rearrangement links TRBV7-3 to TRBJ2-1, with D perhaps given as TRBD1 or TRBD2 (5 bases each). Trimming took off 5 bases at V and 9 bases at J, with 23 bases between the two ends. The CDR3 loop spans 16 amino acids. Germline V gene data show CDR1 as SGHTA and CDR2 as FQGTGA.

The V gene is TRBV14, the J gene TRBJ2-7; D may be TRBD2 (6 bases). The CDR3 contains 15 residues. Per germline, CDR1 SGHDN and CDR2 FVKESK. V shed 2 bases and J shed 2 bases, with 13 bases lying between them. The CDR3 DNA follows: TGTGCCAGCAGCCAAAAAGGGGAGGAGACCTACGAGCAGTACTTC. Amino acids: CASSQKGEETYEQYF.

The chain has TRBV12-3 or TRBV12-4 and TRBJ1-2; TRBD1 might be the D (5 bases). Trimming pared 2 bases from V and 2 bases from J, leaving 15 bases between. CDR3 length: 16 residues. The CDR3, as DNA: TGTGCCAGCAGTTTAATTGGAAAGGGGCGAAACTATGGCTACACCTTC. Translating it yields CASSLIGKGRNYGYTF.

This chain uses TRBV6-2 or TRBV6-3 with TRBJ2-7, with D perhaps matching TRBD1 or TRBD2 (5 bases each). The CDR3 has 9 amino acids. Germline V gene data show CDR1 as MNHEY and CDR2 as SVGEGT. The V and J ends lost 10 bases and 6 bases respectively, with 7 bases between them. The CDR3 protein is CATGTEQYF. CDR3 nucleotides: TGTGCCACCGGGACCGAGCAGTACTTC.